Below are 2 T cell receptor beta chains sequenced from a single sample in a study of blood T cell repertoires in COVID-19. TCRdb's copy holds only in-frame clones and misses some; the assay was immunoSEQ multiplex PCR. The data show under 250,000 clones, around 85% seen once. The sequencing input was peripheral blood. These receptor sequences come from a woman in her 70s with COVID-19, enrolled during active disease.

This rearrangement joins TRBV12-5 to TRBJ2-2, with D perhaps matching TRBD1 (5 bases). V was shortened by 5 bases and J by 6 bases, with 19 bases between the two germline ends. This CDR3 has 16 residues. CDR1 and CDR2 from the germline V gene are LGHNT and FRNRAP. The DNA of the CDR3 is TGTGCTAGTGGTACACATTCCCAGGGATTCGCCGGGGAGCTGTTTTTT. Protein: CASGTHSQGFAGELFF.

The chain recombines TRBV6-5 with TRBJ1-6; D call uncertain. V lost 2 bases to trimming and J lost 5 bases, with 7 bases between them. Germline V CDR1 and CDR2: MNHEY, SVGAGI. The length of the CDR3 is 14 residues. The CDR3, as DNA: TGTGCCAGCAGTTACCGCGGGGATAATTCACCCCTCCACTTT. Amino acids: CASSYRGDNSPLHF.